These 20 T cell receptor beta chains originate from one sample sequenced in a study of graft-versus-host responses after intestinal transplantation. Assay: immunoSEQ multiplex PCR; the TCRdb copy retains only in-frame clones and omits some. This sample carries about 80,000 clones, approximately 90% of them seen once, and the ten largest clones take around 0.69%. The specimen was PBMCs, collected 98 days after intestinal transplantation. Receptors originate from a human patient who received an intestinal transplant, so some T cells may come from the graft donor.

CDR3 residues: CASGLGAGLNEQFF. In nucleotides, the CDR3 is TGTGCTAGTGGTTTGGGCGCGGGACTCAATGAGCAGTTCTTC. The rearrangement links TRBV12-5 to TRBJ2-1; weak D call: TRBD2 (6 bases). The CDR3 has 14 residues. Between the trimmed V and J ends, which lost 1 base and 6 bases, there was a span of 10 bases. Germline V gene data show CDR1 as LGHNT and CDR2 as FRNRAP.

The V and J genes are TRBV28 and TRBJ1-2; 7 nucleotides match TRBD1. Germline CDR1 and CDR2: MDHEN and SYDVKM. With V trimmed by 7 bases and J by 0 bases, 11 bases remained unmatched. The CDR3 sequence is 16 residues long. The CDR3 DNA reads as TGTGCCAGCACTCTAGGGGGCACAGGGGCTAACTATGGCTACACCTTC. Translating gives CASTLGGTGANYGYTF.

The CDR3 is CASSPRLAQSSYNEQFF. As DNA, the CDR3 is TGTGCCAGCAGCCCCCGGTTGGCCCAGAGCTCCTACAATGAGCAGTTCTTC. The chain couples TRBV7-6 to TRBJ2-1; D ambiguous. The CDR3 consists of 17 residues. The V gene's germline CDR1 is SGHVS and CDR2 FNYEAQ. The V end was cut by 5 bases, the J end by 0 bases, with 17 bases between.

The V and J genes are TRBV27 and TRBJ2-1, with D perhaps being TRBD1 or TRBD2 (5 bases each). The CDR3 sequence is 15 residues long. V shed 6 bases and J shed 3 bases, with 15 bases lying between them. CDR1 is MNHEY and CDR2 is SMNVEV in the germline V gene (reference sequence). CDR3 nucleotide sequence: TGTGCCAGCAGCCTACGATGGGACGTCTACAATGAGCAGTTCTTC. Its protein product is CASSLRWDVYNEQFF.

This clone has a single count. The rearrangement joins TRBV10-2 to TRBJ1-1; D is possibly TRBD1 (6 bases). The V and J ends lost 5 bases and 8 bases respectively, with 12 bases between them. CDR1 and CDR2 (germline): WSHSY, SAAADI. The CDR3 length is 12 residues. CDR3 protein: CASSPGTGEAFF. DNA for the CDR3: TGCGCCAGCAGTCCAGGAACAGGGGAAGCTTTCTTT.

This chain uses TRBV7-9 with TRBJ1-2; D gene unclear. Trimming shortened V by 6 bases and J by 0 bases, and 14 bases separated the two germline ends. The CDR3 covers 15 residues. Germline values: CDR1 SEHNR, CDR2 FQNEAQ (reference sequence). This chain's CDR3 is CASSLPGLANYGYTF. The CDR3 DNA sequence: TGTGCCAGCAGTTTGCCGGGCTTAGCTAACTATGGCTACACCTTC.

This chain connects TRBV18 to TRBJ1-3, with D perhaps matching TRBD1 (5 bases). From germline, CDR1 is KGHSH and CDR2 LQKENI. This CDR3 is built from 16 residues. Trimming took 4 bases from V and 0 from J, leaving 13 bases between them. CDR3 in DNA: TGTGCCAGCTCACTAACTCCGGGACCCTCTGGAAACACCATATATTTT. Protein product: CASSLTPGPSGNTIYF.

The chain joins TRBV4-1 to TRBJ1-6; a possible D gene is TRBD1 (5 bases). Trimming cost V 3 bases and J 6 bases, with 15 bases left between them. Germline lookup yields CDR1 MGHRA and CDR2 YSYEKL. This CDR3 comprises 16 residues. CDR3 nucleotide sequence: TGCGCCAGCAGCCAGGGACTCCGAGGGGCTAATTCACCCCTCCACTTT. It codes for CASSQGLRGANSPLHF.

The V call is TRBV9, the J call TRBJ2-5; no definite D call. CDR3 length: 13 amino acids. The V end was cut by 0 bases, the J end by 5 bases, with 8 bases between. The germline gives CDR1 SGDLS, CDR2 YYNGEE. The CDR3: CASSVALTETQYF. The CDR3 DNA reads TGTGCCAGCAGCGTAGCCTTAACTGAGACCCAGTACTTC.

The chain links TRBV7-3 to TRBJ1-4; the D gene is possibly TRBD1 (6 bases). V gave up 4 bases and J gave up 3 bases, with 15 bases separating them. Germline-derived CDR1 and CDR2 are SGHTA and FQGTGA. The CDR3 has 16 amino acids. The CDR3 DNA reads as TGTGCCAGCAGCTCCAAGACGGACAGAGCTAATGAAAAACTGTTTTTT. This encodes CASSSKTDRANEKLFF.

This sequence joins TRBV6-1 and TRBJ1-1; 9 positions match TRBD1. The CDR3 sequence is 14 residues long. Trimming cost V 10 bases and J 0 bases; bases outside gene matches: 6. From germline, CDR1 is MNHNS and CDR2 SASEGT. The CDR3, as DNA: TGTGCCACCCGACAGGGGGTTATGAACACTGAAGCTTTCTTT. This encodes CATRQGVMNTEAFF.

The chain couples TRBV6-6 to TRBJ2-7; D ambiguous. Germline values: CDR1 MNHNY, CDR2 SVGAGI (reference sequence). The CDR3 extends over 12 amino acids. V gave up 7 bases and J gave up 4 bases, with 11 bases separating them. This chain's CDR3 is CASTNWGYEQYF. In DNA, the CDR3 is TGTGCCAGCACCAATTGGGGTTACGAGCAGTACTTC.

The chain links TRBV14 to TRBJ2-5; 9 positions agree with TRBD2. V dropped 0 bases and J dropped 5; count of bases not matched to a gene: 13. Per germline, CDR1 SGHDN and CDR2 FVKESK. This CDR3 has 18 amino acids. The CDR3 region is CASSQERGLCGGAETQYF. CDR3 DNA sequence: TGTGCCAGCAGCCAAGAAAGAGGTCTGTGCGGGGGGGCTGAGACCCAGTACTTC.

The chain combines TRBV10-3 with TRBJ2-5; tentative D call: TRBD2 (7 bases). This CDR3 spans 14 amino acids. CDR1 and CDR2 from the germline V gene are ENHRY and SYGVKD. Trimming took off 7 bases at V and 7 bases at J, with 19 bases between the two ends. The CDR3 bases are TGTGCCATCATGGCGGGGGACAACAAAGGGACCCAGTACTTC. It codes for CAIMAGDNKGTQYF.

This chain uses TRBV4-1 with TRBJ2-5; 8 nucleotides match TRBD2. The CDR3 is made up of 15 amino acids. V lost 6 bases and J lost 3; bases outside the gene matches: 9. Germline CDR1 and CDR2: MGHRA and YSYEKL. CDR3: CASSQGNSGKETQYF. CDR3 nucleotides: TGCGCCAGCAGTCAGGGCAATAGCGGGAAAGAGACCCAGTACTTC.

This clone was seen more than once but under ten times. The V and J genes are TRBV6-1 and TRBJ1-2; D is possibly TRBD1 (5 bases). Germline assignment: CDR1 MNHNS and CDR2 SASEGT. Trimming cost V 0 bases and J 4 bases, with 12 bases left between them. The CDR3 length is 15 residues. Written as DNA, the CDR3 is TGTGCCAGCAGTGAAGCGGCAGGGAGTGTCTATGGCTACACCTTC. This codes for CASSEAAGSVYGYTF.

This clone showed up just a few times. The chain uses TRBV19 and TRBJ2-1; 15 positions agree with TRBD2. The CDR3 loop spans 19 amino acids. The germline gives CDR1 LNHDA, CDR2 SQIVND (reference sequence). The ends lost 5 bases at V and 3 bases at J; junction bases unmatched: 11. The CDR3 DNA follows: TGTGCCAGTAGTCCGGGACTAGCGGGGGGAAATATAAACTACAATGAGCAGTTCTTC. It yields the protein CASSPGLAGGNINYNEQFF. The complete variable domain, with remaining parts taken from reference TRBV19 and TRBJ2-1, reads DGGITQSPKYLFRKEGQNVTLSCEQNLNHDAMYWYRQDPGQGLRLIYYSQIVNDFQKGDIAEGYSVSREKKESFPLTVTSAQKNPTAFYLCASSPGLAGGNINYNEQFFGPGTRLTVL.

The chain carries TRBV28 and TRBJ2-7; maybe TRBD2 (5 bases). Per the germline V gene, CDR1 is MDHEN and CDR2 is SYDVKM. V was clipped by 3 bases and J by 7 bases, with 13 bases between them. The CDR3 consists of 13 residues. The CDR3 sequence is CASSFRGPGEQYF. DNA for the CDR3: TGTGCCAGCAGTTTTCGAGGGCCGGGGGAGCAGTACTTC.

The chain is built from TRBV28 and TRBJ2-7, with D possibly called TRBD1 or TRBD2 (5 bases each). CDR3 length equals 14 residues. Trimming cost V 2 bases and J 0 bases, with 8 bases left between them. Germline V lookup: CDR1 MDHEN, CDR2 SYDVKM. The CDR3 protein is CASSLRDGSYEQYF. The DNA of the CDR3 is TGTGCCAGCAGTTTACGGGACGGCTCCTACGAGCAGTACTTC.

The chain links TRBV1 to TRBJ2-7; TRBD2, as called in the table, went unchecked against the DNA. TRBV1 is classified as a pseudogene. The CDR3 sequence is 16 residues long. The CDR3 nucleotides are TGCACCAGCAGCCACCCCCCCGGGGAGTGGGGCTACGAGCAGTACTTC. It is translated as CTSSHPPGEWGYEQYF.